One and the same sample provided the 9 T cell receptor beta chains below, sequenced in a study of vaccination effects on CD4 cells after COVID-19. Profiling relied on immunoSEQ multiplex PCR, and the TCRdb table lists in-frame clones only, not all of them. The table shows about 22,000 clones, with around 72% occurring only once. Peptide-pool stimulation followed by sequencing identified expanded antigen-specific CD4+ clonotypes in the ViraFEST assay. Cells that had been cultured for approximately ten days were the source of isolated CD4+ T cells. The study found no prior SARS-CoV-2 infection in the vaccine recipients, who tested negative for nucleocapsid antibodies. Which antigens these TCRs recognize remains unknown. Source: CD4+ T cells from PBMCs cultured with HCoV-NL63 spike peptides, taken before COVID-19 vaccination. The receptors were gathered from a human donor who received a COVID-19 vaccine.

This chain uses TRBV15 with TRBJ2-3; D remains ambiguous. The germline V and J ends were trimmed by 3 bases and 1 base, with 11 bases remaining between them. CDR1 and CDR2 from the germline V gene are LNHNV and YYDKDF (reference sequence). The CDR3 has 15 amino acids. CDR3 in amino acids: CATSSPDTGTDTQYF. CDR3 nucleotides: TGTGCCACCAGCAGCCCCGACACGGGCACAGATACGCAGTATTTT.

This sequence joins TRBV2 and TRBJ1-1; maybe TRBD1 (5 bases). The CDR3 loop spans 14 amino acids. The V end was cut by 10 bases, the J end by 4 bases, with 19 bases between. Per germline, CDR1 SNHLY and CDR2 FYNNEI. The CDR3 DNA reads TGTGCCACACGCCTGGTGGGGGAGGGCACTGAAGCTTTCTTT. Encoded protein: CATRLVGEGTEAFF.

This clone was detected a few times. The chain couples TRBV24-1 to TRBJ2-1; the match to TRBD2 covers 9 bases. The CDR3 covers 15 residues. J gave up 7 bases and V 3 bases, and 6 bases lay outside the gene matches. Per germline, CDR1 KGHDR and CDR2 SFDVKD. CDR3 nucleotides: TGTGCCACCAGTGATCCTAGCGGGAATGCGAATGAGCAGTTCTTC. Protein product: CATSDPSGNANEQFF.

The V gene is TRBV19, the J gene TRBJ2-1; no definite D call. Trimming removed 7 bases at V and 1 base at J, with 8 bases between. The CDR3 loop spans 13 amino acids. The germline V gene encodes CDR1 LNHDA and CDR2 SQIVND (reference sequence). CDR3 in DNA: TGTGCCAGTACTACACAATCCTACAATGAGCAGTTCTTC. The encoded protein is CASTTQSYNEQFF.

The chain links TRBV6-5 to TRBJ2-1; weak D call: TRBD2 (5 bases). V lost 7 bases to trimming and J lost 5 bases, with 15 bases between them. Germline loops: CDR1 MNHEY, CDR2 SVGAGI. The CDR3 is 14 residues long. The CDR3 protein is CASNEGRRHNEQFF. The CDR3 DNA reads TGTGCCAGCAACGAGGGAAGGCGGCACAATGAGCAGTTCTTC.

The chain has TRBV6-5 and TRBJ2-5; the match to TRBD2 covers 8 bases. CDR1 and CDR2 from the germline V gene are MNHEY and SVGAGI. J lost 1 base, V lost 0 bases, and 1 base had no gene match. This CDR3 contains 15 residues. CDR3 sequence reads: CASSYSGLAQETQYF. CDR3 DNA: TGTGCCAGCAGTTACTCCGGACTAGCCCAAGAGACCCAGTACTTC.

This chain joins TRBV5-5 and TRBJ2-1; 12 bases align to TRBD2. CDR3 size: 18 residues. V lost 0 bases, J lost 1 base, and 5 bases stayed unmatched. In germline, CDR1 is SGHKS, CDR2 YYEKEE (reference sequence). In DNA, the CDR3 is TGTGCCAGCAGCTTGGGTGCTAGCGGGGGGGTATCCTACAATGAGCAGTTCTTC. It specifies CASSLGASGGVSYNEQFF.

J is TRBJ1-6 and V is TRBV12-5; 8 bases map to TRBD1. CDR1 LGHNT and CDR2 FRNRAP come from the germline V gene. CDR3 length equals 20 residues. The V segment lost 7 bases and the J segment 0 bases; nucleotides outside the gene matches: 17. The CDR3, as DNA: TGTGCTAGTGCCTTACTTACAAGGACAGGGACGTTCTCCTATAATTCACCCCTCCACTTT. Residues: CASALLTRTGTFSYNSPLHF.

The V call is TRBV11-3, the J call TRBJ2-1, with 7 bases aligning to TRBD2. CDR3 length: 15 residues. Germline lookup yields CDR1 SGHNT and CDR2 YENEEA. V dropped 1 base and J dropped 4; count of bases not matched to a gene: 4. This CDR3 is CASSLGLAEYNEQFF. In nucleotides, the CDR3 is TGTGCCAGCAGCTTAGGGCTAGCGGAATACAATGAGCAGTTCTTC.